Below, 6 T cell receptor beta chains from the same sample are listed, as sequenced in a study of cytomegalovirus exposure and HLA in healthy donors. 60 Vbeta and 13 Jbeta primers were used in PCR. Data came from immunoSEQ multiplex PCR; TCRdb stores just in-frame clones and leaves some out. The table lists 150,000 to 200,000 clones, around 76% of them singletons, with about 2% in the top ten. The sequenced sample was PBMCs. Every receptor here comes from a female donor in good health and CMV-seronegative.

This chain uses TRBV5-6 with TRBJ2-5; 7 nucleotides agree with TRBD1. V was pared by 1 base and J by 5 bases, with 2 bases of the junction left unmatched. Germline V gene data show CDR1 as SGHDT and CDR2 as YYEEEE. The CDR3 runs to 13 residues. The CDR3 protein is CASSLRGPETQYF. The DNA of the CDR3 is TGTGCCAGCAGCTTGAGGGGGCCGGAGACCCAGTACTTC.

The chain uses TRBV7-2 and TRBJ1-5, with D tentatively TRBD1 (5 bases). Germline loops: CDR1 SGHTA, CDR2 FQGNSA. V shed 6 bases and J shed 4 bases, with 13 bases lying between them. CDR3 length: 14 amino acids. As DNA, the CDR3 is TGTGCCAGCAGACCCGGGGGAGGTAATCAGCCCCAGCATTTT. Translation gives CASRPGGGNQPQHF. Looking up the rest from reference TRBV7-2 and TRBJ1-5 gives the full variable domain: GAGVSQSPSNKVTEKGKDVELRCDPISGHTALYWYRQSLGQGLEFLIYFQGNSAPDKSGLPSDRFSAERTGGSVSTLTIQRTQQEDSAVYLCASRPGGGNQPQHFGDGTRLSIL.

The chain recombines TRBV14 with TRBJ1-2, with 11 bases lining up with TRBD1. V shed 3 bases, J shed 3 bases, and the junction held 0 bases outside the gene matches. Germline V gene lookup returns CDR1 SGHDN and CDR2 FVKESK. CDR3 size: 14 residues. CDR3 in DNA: TGTGCCAGCAGCCAGGACAGGGGGCACTATGGCTACACCTTC. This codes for CASSQDRGHYGYTF.

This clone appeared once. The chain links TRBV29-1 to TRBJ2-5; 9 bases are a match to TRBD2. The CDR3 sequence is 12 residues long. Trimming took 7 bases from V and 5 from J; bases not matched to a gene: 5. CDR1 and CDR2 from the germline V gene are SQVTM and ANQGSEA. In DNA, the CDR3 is TGCAGCGGGGGACTAGCCCGCGAGACCCAGTACTTC. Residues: CSGGLARETQYF.

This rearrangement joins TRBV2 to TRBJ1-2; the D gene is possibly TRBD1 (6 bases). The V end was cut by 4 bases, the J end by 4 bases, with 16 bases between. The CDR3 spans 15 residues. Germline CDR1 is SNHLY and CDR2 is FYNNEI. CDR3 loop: CASSVGDNLAYGYTF. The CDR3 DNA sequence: TGTGCCAGCAGTGTGGGGGACAACTTAGCCTATGGCTACACCTTC.

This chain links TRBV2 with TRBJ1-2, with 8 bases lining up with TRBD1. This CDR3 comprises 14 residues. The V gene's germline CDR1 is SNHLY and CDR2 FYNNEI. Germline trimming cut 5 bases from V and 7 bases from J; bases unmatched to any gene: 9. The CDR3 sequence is CASSPDRDTSGYTF. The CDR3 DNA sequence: TGTGCCAGCAGTCCGGACAGGGATACGAGTGGCTACACCTTC. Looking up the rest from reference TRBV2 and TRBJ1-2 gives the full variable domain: EPEVTQTPSHQVTQMGQEVILRCVPISNHLYFYWYRQILGQKVEFLVSFYNNEISEKSEIFDDQFSVERPDGSNFTLKIRSTKLEDSAMYFCASSPDRDTSGYTFGSGTRLTVV.